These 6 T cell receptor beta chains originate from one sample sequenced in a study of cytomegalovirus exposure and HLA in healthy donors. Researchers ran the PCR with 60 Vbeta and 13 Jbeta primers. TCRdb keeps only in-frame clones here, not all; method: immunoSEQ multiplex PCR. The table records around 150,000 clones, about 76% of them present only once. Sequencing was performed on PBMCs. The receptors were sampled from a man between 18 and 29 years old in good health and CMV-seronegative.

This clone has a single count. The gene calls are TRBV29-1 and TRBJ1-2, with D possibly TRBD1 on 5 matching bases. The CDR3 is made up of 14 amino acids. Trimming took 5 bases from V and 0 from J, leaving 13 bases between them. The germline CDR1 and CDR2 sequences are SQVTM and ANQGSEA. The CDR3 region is CSVRFQGSNYGYTF. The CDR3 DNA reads TGCAGCGTTAGATTTCAGGGATCTAACTATGGCTACACCTTC. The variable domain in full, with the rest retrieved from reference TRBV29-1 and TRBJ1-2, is SAVISQKPSRDICQRGTSLTIQCQVDSQVTMMFWYRQQPGQSLTLIATANQGSEATYESGFVIDKFPISRPNLTFSTLTVSNMSPEDSSIYLCSVRFQGSNYGYTFGSGTRLTVV.

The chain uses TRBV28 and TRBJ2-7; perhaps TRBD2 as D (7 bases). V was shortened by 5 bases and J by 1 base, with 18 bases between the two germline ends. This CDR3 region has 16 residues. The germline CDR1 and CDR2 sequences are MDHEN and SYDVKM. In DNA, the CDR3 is TGTGCCAGCAGTGTATCCCCAGGGAGGGGGTCCTACGAGCAGTACTTC. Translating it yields CASSVSPGRGSYEQYF.

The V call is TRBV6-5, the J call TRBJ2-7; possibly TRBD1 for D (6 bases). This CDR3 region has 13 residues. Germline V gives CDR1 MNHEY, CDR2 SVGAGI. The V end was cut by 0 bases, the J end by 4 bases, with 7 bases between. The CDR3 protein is CASSYSRGYEQYF. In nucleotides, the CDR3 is TGTGCCAGCAGTTACTCGAGGGGGTACGAGCAGTACTTC.

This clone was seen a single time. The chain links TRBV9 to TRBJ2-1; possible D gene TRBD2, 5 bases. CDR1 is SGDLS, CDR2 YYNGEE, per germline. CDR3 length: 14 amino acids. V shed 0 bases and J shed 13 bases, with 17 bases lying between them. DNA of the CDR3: TGTGCCAGCAGCGTAGGTAGCGACAATAACCCCCAGTTCTTC. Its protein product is CASSVGSDNNPQFF. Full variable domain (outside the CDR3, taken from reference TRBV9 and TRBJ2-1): DSGVTQTPKHLITATGQRVTLRCSPRSGDLSVYWYQQSLDQGLQFLIQYYNGEERAKGNILERFSAQQFPDLHSELNLSSLELGDSALYFCASSVGSDNNPQFFGPGTRLTVL.

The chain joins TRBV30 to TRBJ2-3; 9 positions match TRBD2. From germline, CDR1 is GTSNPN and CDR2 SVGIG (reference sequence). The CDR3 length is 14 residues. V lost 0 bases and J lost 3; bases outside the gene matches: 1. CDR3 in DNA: TGTGCCTGGAGTGTGCTAGCGGGAACAGATACGCAGTATTTT. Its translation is CAWSVLAGTDTQYF.

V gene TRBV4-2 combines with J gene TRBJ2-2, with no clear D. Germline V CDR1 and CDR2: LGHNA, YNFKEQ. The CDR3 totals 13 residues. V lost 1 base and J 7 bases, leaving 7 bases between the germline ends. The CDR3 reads CASSQADNGELFF. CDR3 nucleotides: TGTGCCAGCAGCCAAGCTGACAACGGGGAGCTGTTTTTT.